A selection of T cell receptor beta chains follows, all from one sample in a study of T cells in localized non-small cell lung cancer. Here immunoSEQ multiplex PCR was the method, and the copy in TCRdb shows in-frame clones only, minus some. This table has about 2,200 clones, around 37% appearing once. Sequencing was performed on normal lung tissue next to the tumor, taken before any cancer treatment. The receptors derive from a female donor of 60 years or more with stage I squamous cell lung carcinoma. The CDR3 runs from the conserved cysteine through the conserved F or W. The D gene is left open where the match is weak. A row's size may be missing; if present it is once, few, many or a size class.

clone_size d_call j_call v_call cdr3_aa cdr3_nt
few TRBD2 TRBJ2-7 TRBV5-1 CASRVAGERSSYEQYF TGCGCCAGCAGGGTAGCGGGAGAGAGAAGTTCCTACGAGCAGTACTTC
. . TRBJ2-7 TRBV19 CASSTDAISYEQYF TGTGCCAGTAGTACCGACGCCATCTCCTACGAGCAGTACTTC
. TRBD2 TRBJ2-1 TRBV6-8 CASSPSNAGGYNEQFF TGTGCCAGCAGCCCCTCGAATGCGGGAGGGTACAATGAGCAGTTCTTC
few . TRBJ2-5 TRBV19 CASSIGSGAWETQYF TGTGCCAGTAGTATAGGGTCGGGGGCATGGGAGACCCAGTACTTC
. . TRBJ1-4 TRBV6-8 CASSPWGSNEKLFF TGTGCCAGCAGCCCATGGGGGAGTAATGAAAAACTGTTTTTT
. TRBD1 TRBJ2-7 TRBV12-5 CASNRQGNYEQYF TGTGCCAGCAATCGACAGGGGAACTACGAGCAGTACTTC
few TRBD2 TRBJ2-3 TRBV5-1 CASSLALSGSGTDTQYF TGCGCCAGCAGCTTGGCCCTTAGCGGGTCTGGAACAGATACGCAGTATTTT
. TRBD1 TRBJ1-3 TRBV6-8 CAISATGDSGNTIYF TGTGCCATCAGTGCCACAGGGGACTCTGGAAACACCATATATTTT
. . TRBJ1-6 TRBV25-1 CASEPSSYNSPLHF TGTGCCAGTGAACCGAGCTCCTATAATTCACCCCTCCACTTT
medium-sized TRBD1 TRBJ1-5 TRBV6-8 CASSDGQALNQPQHF TGTGCCAGCAGTGACGGACAGGCTCTCAATCAGCCCCAGCATTTT
. . TRBJ1-1 TRBV18 CASSPVSREAFF TGTGCCAGCTCACCTGTATCCAGGGAAGCTTTCTTT
. TRBD1 TRBJ1-5 TRBV19 CASSILDRENQPQHF TGTGCCAGTAGTATCCTAGACAGGGAAAATCAGCCCCAGCATTTT
. TRBD1 TRBJ1-5 TRBV30 CAWTPQGGWQPQHF TGTGCCTGGACCCCTCAGGGGGGATGGCAGCCCCAGCATTTT
few TRBD2 TRBJ2-3 TRBV6-7 CAIHSGGYPDTQYF TGTGCCATCCATAGCGGGGGGTACCCAGATACGCAGTATTTT
large TRBD1 TRBJ1-2 TRBV11-3 CASSSGTGWNGYTF TGTGCCAGCAGCTCCGGGACAGGGTGGAATGGCTACACCTTC
. . TRBJ2-3 TRBV18 CASSPSTDTQYF TGTGCCAGCTCACCAAGCACAGATACGCAGTATTTT
. . TRBJ1-1 TRBV19 CASTLGGGLGTEAFF TGTGCCAGTACCCTAGGGGGGGGGTTAGGGACTGAAGCTTTCTTT
. . TRBJ2-6 TRBV5-1 CASSRSPEGANVLTF TGCGCCAGCTCTAGATCCCCGGAAGGGGCCAACGTCCTGACTTTC
few . TRBJ2-3 TRBV28 CATQGTTDTQYF TGTGCCACCCAGGGGACCACAGATACGCAGTATTTT
. . TRBJ2-7 TRBV19 CASSMEGDEQYF TGTGCCAGTAGTATGGAGGGAGACGAGCAGTACTTC
. . TRBJ1-2 TRBV19 CASSWTAEYGYTF TGTGCCAGTAGTTGGACGGCCGAGTATGGCTACACCTTC
. . TRBJ2-3 TRBV29-1 CTFRGVGTDTQYF TGCACCTTCAGGGGGGTTGGCACAGATACGCAGTATTTT
few . TRBJ1-1 TRBV7-5 CASSSGGVSNTEAFF TGTGCCAGCAGCTCCGGTGGGGTCAGCAACACTGAAGCTTTCTTT
. TRBD1 TRBJ2-3 TRBV29-1 CSVDGTGSTDTQYF TGCAGCGTTGACGGGACAGGTAGCACAGATACGCAGTATTTT
few TRBD2 TRBJ2-3 TRBV9 CASTGGTTLTDTQYF TGTGCCAGCACTGGAGGGACTACCCTCACAGATACGCAGTATTTT
. TRBD2 TRBJ2-5 TRBV15 CATSPRGGGIETQYF TGTGCCACCAGCCCGCGCGGGGGGGGGATAGAGACCCAGTACTTC
. . TRBJ1-3 TRBV6-8 CASRDGTFKSGNTIYF TGTGCCAGCAGAGATGGGACCTTCAAATCTGGAAACACCATATATTTT
. . TRBJ2-2 TRBV11-3 CASSSPLGTGELFF TGTGCCAGCAGCTCCCCCTTGGGGACCGGGGAGCTGTTTTTT
large . TRBJ1-2 TRBV15 CATSRDRTANYGYTF TGTGCCACCAGCAGAGACCGGACAGCTAACTATGGCTACACCTTC
. . TRBJ2-2 TRBV9 CASSVETGELFF TGTGCCAGCAGCGTAGAGACCGGGGAGCTGTTTTTT
medium-sized TRBD2 TRBJ2-2 TRBV11-3 CASSPRTSGEGTGELFF TGTGCCAGCAGCCCTCGGACTAGCGGCGAGGGCACCGGGGAGCTGTTTTTT
few . TRBJ2-1 TRBV6-7 CASKGTHEQFF TGTGCCAGCAAAGGGACGCATGAGCAGTTCTTC
. . TRBJ1-5 TRBV28 CASSLLQVQGNQPQHF TGTGCCAGCAGTTTATTGCAGGTCCAGGGCAATCAGCCCCAGCATTTT
. . TRBJ2-7 TRBV7-5 CASSLDRGATYEQYF TGTGCCAGCAGCTTAGACAGGGGTGCCACCTACGAGCAGTACTTC
once TRBD2 TRBJ2-3 TRBV18 CASSPPTSGGFTDTQYF TGTGCCAGCTCACCACCGACTAGCGGGGGGTTCACAGATACGCAGTATTTT
few TRBD1 TRBJ1-5 TRBV6-8 CASRPRDRGGNQPQHF TGTGCCAGCAGACCACGGGACAGGGGCGGCAATCAGCCCCAGCATTTT
. . TRBJ1-1 TRBV9 CASRRLGRNTEAFF TGTGCCAGCAGGAGGCTGGGAAGGAACACTGAAGCTTTCTTT
few . TRBJ2-7 TRBV11-3 CASSLDSGERYEQYF TGTGCCAGCAGCTTAGATTCTGGGGAACGCTACGAGCAGTACTTC